The 16 T cell receptor beta chains below come from one sample, sequenced in a study of cytomegalovirus exposure and HLA in healthy donors. With 60 Vbeta and 13 Jbeta primers, the PCR was carried out. Some clones are missing from TCRdb's copy, which holds only in-frame ones; the method was immunoSEQ multiplex PCR. The sample lists approximately 67,000 clones; roughly two thirds were seen once. Sequencing was carried out using PBMCs. Every receptor here comes from a woman between 25 and 40 years old in good health and CMV-seronegative.

The CDR3, as DNA: TGTGCCAGCAGTTCCCCCGAGAACTATGGCTACACCTTC. Translating gives CASSSPENYGYTF. V usage is TRBV6-5 and J usage is TRBJ1-2; D uncertain. This CDR3 is built from 13 residues. Germline V gene data show CDR1 as MNHEY and CDR2 as SVGAGI. V was trimmed by 4 bases and J by 2 bases, leaving 8 bases between them.

This clone was observed a single time. The chain links TRBV30 to TRBJ2-3; TRBD2 matches at 12 bases. Unmatched junction bases numbered 7, after V lost 2 bases and J lost 1 base. This CDR3 comprises 17 residues. CDR1 is GTSNPN and CDR2 is SVGIG in the germline V gene (reference sequence). CDR3 DNA sequence: TGTGCCTGGAGTTTAACTAGCGGGGGGTTCGGCACAGATACGCAGTATTTT. Its translation is CAWSLTSGGFGTDTQYF.

The rearrangement uses TRBV4-2 and TRBJ1-2; 7 positions agree with TRBD1. The germline CDR1 and CDR2 sequences are LGHNA and YNFKEQ. V was clipped by 4 bases and J by 8 bases; unmatched bases: 7. The CDR3 length is 13 residues. The chain's CDR3 is CASSLGTVYGYTF. CDR3 sequence (DNA): TGTGCCAGCAGCCTAGGGACAGTATACGGCTACACCTTC.

The V gene is TRBV7-3, the J gene TRBJ2-7, with 8 bases fitting TRBD1. The CDR3 covers 15 residues. In germline, CDR1 is SGHTA, CDR2 FQGTGA. Losses at the gene ends were 5 bases for V and 1 base for J; bases not matched to a gene: 7. The CDR3 spells CASSAGTGRSYEQYF. The CDR3 coding sequence is TGTGCCAGCAGCGCTGGGACAGGACGATCCTACGAGCAGTACTTC.

The chain is built from TRBV10-3 and TRBJ2-7; D possibly matches TRBD1 or TRBD2 (7 bases each). V was trimmed by 10 bases and J by 0 bases, leaving 16 bases between them. The CDR3 is made up of 14 amino acids. The germline V gene encodes CDR1 ENHRY and CDR2 SYGVKD. The CDR3 DNA follows: TGTGCCACCAGGGGGGGAGCTAGCTCCTACGAGCAGTACTTC. Translating gives CATRGGASSYEQYF.

A few counts support this clone. The V call is TRBV19, the J call TRBJ2-2; the match to TRBD1 covers 7 bases. With 3 bases clipped from V and 1 base from J, the junction kept 8 bases outside the gene matches. CDR3 length: 17 amino acids. The germline V gene has CDR1 LNHDA and CDR2 SQIVND (reference sequence). CDR3 region: CASSISGQGVNTGELFF. In DNA, the CDR3 is TGTGCCAGTAGTATCTCGGGTCAGGGGGTGAACACCGGGGAGCTGTTTTTT.

The chain recombines TRBV6-5 with TRBJ2-3; a weak D match, TRBD2 (5 bases). The germline V gene has CDR1 MNHEY and CDR2 SVGAGI. The V end lost 2 bases, the J end lost 2 bases, and 14 bases lay between the germline ends. The CDR3 is 16 residues long. The chain's CDR3 is CASSYGRAGFTDTQYF. The CDR3 DNA reads as TGTGCCAGCAGTTACGGTCGGGCGGGTTTCACAGATACGCAGTATTTT.

The chain combines TRBV7-3 with TRBJ1-2; 9 bases are a match to TRBD1. Germline loops: CDR1 SGHTA, CDR2 FQGTGA. The CDR3 runs to 14 residues. V was clipped by 3 bases and J by 6 bases; unmatched bases: 5. CDR3 sequence (DNA): TGTGCCAGCAGCTTGTCGGACAGGGGCCATGGCTACACCTTC. This gives the protein CASSLSDRGHGYTF.

The chain combines TRBV28 with TRBJ2-7; perhaps TRBD1 as D (6 bases). CDR3 size: 13 residues. CDR1 MDHEN and CDR2 SYDVKM come from the germline V gene. V was clipped by 6 bases and J by 6 bases, with 15 bases between them. The CDR3 DNA sequence: TGTGCCAGCAGGAGAGGGGGTTTGGGCGAGCAGTACTTC. Translated: CASRRGGLGEQYF.

This chain connects TRBV9 to TRBJ1-6; D unresolved. The germline V gene encodes CDR1 SGDLS and CDR2 YYNGEE. Trimming stripped 1 base from V and 4 bases from J, with 12 bases between. CDR3 length: 16 amino acids. CDR3 in amino acids: CASSVRPGEYNSPLHF. DNA for the CDR3: TGTGCCAGCAGCGTACGCCCGGGAGAGTATAATTCACCCCTCCACTTT.

This rearrangement joins TRBV12-5 to TRBJ1-1; D is unclear. CDR3 length equals 13 residues. Germline V gene lookup returns CDR1 LGHNT and CDR2 FRNRAP. The V end was cut by 6 bases, the J end by 7 bases, with 15 bases between. The CDR3 DNA reads as TGTGCTAGTGGGCTTGGCACGGCGGATGAAGCTTTCTTT. Amino acid sequence: CASGLGTADEAFF.

As for this clone: The conserved final phenylalanine or tryptophan is absent from the CDR3, which likely points to a read error. This chain connects TRBV27 to TRBJ2-7; D remains unclear. V was cut by 4 bases and J by 1 base, with 11 bases left in between. The germline V gene has CDR1 MNHEY and CDR2 SMNVEV (reference sequence). This CDR3 is built from 14 residues. The CDR3 here is CASSSIQRSYEQYL. CDR3 bases: TGTGCCAGCAGTTCGATCCAGAGGTCCTACGAGCAGTACCTC.

The V and J genes are TRBV5-4 and TRBJ2-5, with a weak D call TRBD1 (5 bases). V lost 3 bases, J lost 5 bases, and 11 bases lay in between. This CDR3 is 13 amino acids long. Germline CDR1 SGHNT, CDR2 YYREEE (reference sequence). Here the CDR3 DNA reads TGTGCCAGCAGCTCCCAGGGTACGGAGACCCAGTACTTC. Translation: CASSSQGTETQYF.

This clone is a singleton in its sample. The CDR3 DNA is TGTGCCAGCAGTTCGGGACAGGGACCTGGCTACACCTTC. It yields the protein CASSSGQGPGYTF. The V and J genes are TRBV5-4 and TRBJ1-2; 9 nucleotides agree with TRBD1. Germline-derived CDR1 and CDR2 are SGHNT and YYREEE (reference sequence). The CDR3 has 13 residues. The V gene end was trimmed by 5 bases and the J gene end by 7 bases; junction bases not matched to a gene: 6.

The CDR3 loop reads CASSGESTGSGGYTF. The CDR3 DNA reads TGTGCCAGCAGTGGCGAATCGACAGGGTCGGGGGGCTACACCTTC. The chain joins TRBV6-4 to TRBJ1-2, with 7 nucleotides matching TRBD1. V gave up 4 bases and J gave up 8 bases; unmatched junction bases: 13. Germline V gives CDR1 MRHNA, CDR2 SNTAGT. The CDR3 covers 15 residues.

The chain has TRBV9 and TRBJ1-1, with a weak D call TRBD1 (5 bases). Looked up from germline, CDR1 is SGDLS and CDR2 is YYNGEE. The CDR3 contains 16 residues. Trimming cost V 0 bases and J 7 bases, with 19 bases left between them. The CDR3 spells CASSVGGGLDGYEAFF. In DNA form, the CDR3 reads TGTGCCAGCAGCGTAGGTGGGGGACTCGACGGATATGAAGCTTTCTTT.